The present entry profiles one TCR beta chain with its context. This CDR3 is built from 23 residues. V lost 3 bases and J lost 1; bases outside the gene matches: 27. Germline V gene data show CDR1 as LNHDA and CDR2 as SQIVND (reference sequence). The data were taken from a study of blood T cell repertoires in COVID-19. Study summary: COVID-19 samples collected from the United States, Italy and Spain covered acute and convalescent phases. The cDNA or gDNA used as material had been derived from T cells, B-cell-depleted T cells, or PBMCs.

Original methodology: Amplification of reference gene primers was used by the study to estimate nucleated cell counts. The assay was immunoSEQ multiplex PCR, and TCRdb's table has in-frame clones only and misses some. D and trimming come from the DNA, and the V and J calls and clone size come from that table. In the table there are 90,000 to 150,000 clones, around four fifths of which are singletons. The TCR originated in a human donor in a cohort sampled during active COVID-19. The source material was peripheral blood. The rearrangement uses TRBV19 and TRBJ1-5; 7 nucleotides match TRBD1. The CDR3 sequence is CASSMRLRGLGATSRLSNQPQHF. The CDR3 DNA is TGTGCCAGTAGTATGAGGTTAAGGGGGCTCGGGGCAACTTCACGATTAAGCAATCAGCCCCAGCATTTT.